The rows below give T cell receptor beta chains drawn from one sample of a study of neoadjuvant anti-PD-1 for oral cavity cancer. Libraries were prepared by immunoSEQ multiplex PCR; TCRdb keeps only in-frame clonotypes and omits some of them. Of 84,000 or so clones in the sample, roughly 80% were seen once. The sample was PBMCs, taken before nivolumab (anti-PD-1) treatment. The receptors shown here come from a person aged 35-80 years with oral cavity squamous cell carcinoma. CDR3s include the opening cysteine and the closing phenylalanine or tryptophan. A D gene is named only where the DNA matches it firmly. Size values are once, few and many counts, or a class for expanded clones, and some rows have none.

clone size,V gene,D gene,J gene,CDR3 protein,CDR3 DNA
-,TRBV5-1,-,TRBJ1-4,CASSLVSGGDGEKLFF,TGCGCCAGCAGCTTGGTAAGCGGAGGGGACGGCGAAAAACTGTTTTTT
-,TRBV4-1,-,TRBJ1-1,CASSQDPLGGTEAFF,TGCGCCAGCAGCCAAGATCCCCTAGGCGGCACTGAAGCTTTCTTT
-,TRBV10-3,-,TRBJ2-5,CAVSGSEGAMQETQYF,TGTGCCGTTTCAGGGTCGGAGGGGGCAATGCAAGAGACCCAGTACTTC
-,TRBV13,TRBD2,TRBJ2-1,CASSSPPGTSGRMGDYEQFF,TGTGCCAGCAGCTCACCCCCCGGGACTAGCGGGAGAATGGGTGATTATGAGCAGTTCTTC
-,TRBV5-4,-,TRBJ2-7,CASSLNGPTYEQYF,TGTGCCAGCAGCTTGAACGGGCCCACCTACGAGCAGTACTTC
-,TRBV6-5,TRBD1,TRBJ2-2,CAGRQGANTGELFF,TGTGCCGGTAGACAGGGAGCGAACACCGGGGAGCTGTTTTTT
-,TRBV29-1,-,TRBJ1-1,CSLIIPSVGTEAFF,TGCAGCTTGATTATCCCGTCTGTGGGCACTGAAGCTTTCTTT
-,TRBV2,TRBD2,TRBJ2-3,CASRLGLAGVRDTQYF,TGTGCCAGCAGACTGGGACTAGCGGGAGTGAGAGATACGCAGTATTTT
-,TRBV5-1,-,TRBJ2-7,CASSPRTASYEQYF,TGCGCCAGCAGCCCTAGGACAGCTTCCTACGAGCAGTACTTC
-,TRBV2,-,TRBJ1-1,CASPRRTEAFF,TGTGCCAGCCCCCGTCGCACTGAAGCTTTCTTT
-,TRBV27,TRBD2,TRBJ2-1,CASSSSGTSVFSSYNEQFF,TGTGCCAGCAGCTCTTCCGGGACTAGCGTTTTCTCCTCCTACAATGAGCAGTTCTTC
-,TRBV4-2,-,TRBJ1-3,CASSQDTASPSSGNTIYF,TGTGCCAGCAGCCAAGATACCGCCTCCCCCAGCTCTGGAAACACCATATATTTT
-,TRBV5-1,TRBD2,TRBJ2-1,CASSLVGEGRSEQFF,TGCGCCAGCAGCTTGGTGGGGGAGGGCCGTAGTGAGCAGTTCTTC
-,TRBV19,TRBD1,TRBJ2-7,CASSRSGQGEYEQYF,TGTGCCAGTAGTAGGTCGGGACAGGGGGAATACGAGCAGTACTTC
-,TRBV2,-,TRBJ2-3,CASSEAGVPADTQYF,TGTGCCAGCAGTGAAGCGGGAGTCCCAGCAGATACGCAGTATTTT
-,TRBV11-3,-,TRBJ2-3,CASSLGGRGGTDTQYF,TGTGCCAGCAGCTTAGGAGGAAGGGGTGGCACAGATACGCAGTATTTT
-,TRBV19,-,TRBJ2-3,CATIPGPGNTDTQYF,TGTGCCACCATCCCCGGGCCAGGGAACACAGATACGCAGTATTTT
-,TRBV6-5,TRBD1,TRBJ2-1,CASSSTGTGYNEQFF,TGTGCCAGCAGTTCCACCGGGACAGGCTACAATGAGCAGTTCTTC
-,TRBV6-5,-,TRBJ1-1,CASNGNTEAFF,TGTGCCAGCAACGGGAACACTGAAGCTTTCTTT
-,TRBV5-6,-,TRBJ2-3,CASSLPGGTDTQYF,TGTGCCAGCAGCTTGCCGGGAGGCACAGATACGCAGTATTTT
-,TRBV7-9,-,TRBJ2-7,CASSLGEGYYEQYF,TGTGCCAGCAGCTTAGGAGAGGGATACTACGAGCAGTACTTC
-,TRBV5-6,-,TRBJ2-7,CASRGGNSYEQYF,TGTGCCAGCAGGGGCGGTAATAGTTACGAGCAGTACTTC
-,TRBV6-1,-,TRBJ2-7,CASSEFPSGEQYF,TGTGCCAGCAGTGAGTTTCCCTCGGGGGAGCAGTACTTC
-,TRBV27,TRBD2,TRBJ2-1,CASSLSSRVSGGPMPYNEQFF,TGTGCCAGCAGTTTATCCTCCCGTGTTAGCGGGGGGCCTATGCCCTACAATGAGCAGTTCTTC
-,TRBV14,-,TRBJ1-1,CASSPSSGAEAFF,TGTGCCAGCAGCCCATCAAGCGGCGCTGAAGCTTTCTTT
-,TRBV9,TRBD1,TRBJ2-7,CASSVGGGQGITEQYF,TGTGCCAGCAGCGTAGGTGGGGGACAGGGTATTACCGAGCAGTACTTC
once,TRBV5-1,TRBD1,TRBJ2-1,CASSPDRANEQFF,TGCGCCAGCAGTCCCGACAGGGCGAATGAGCAGTTCTTC
-,TRBV5-1,TRBD2,TRBJ2-3,CASSLVPGLATDTQYF,TGCGCCAGCAGCTTGGTCCCGGGACTAGCGACAGATACGCAGTATTTT
many,TRBV4-2,TRBD1,TRBJ1-2,CASSQDGTANSYGYTF,TGTGCCAGCAGCCAAGACGGGACAGCCAATTCCTATGGCTACACCTTC
-,TRBV7-8,TRBD1,TRBJ1-2,CASSLADRGSGYTF,TGTGCCAGCAGCTTAGCCGACAGGGGATCTGGCTACACCTTC
-,TRBV12-5,TRBD1,TRBJ1-1,CASGSIPLDRRGTEAFF,TGTGCTAGTGGTTCCATCCCCCTGGACAGGAGAGGCACTGAAGCTTTCTTT
-,TRBV30,-,TRBJ1-1,CAWSRGKTEAFF,TGTGCCTGGAGTAGGGGGAAAACTGAAGCTTTCTTT
-,TRBV2,TRBD1,TRBJ2-1,CASSVDRGSYNEQFF,TGTGCCAGCAGTGTTGACAGGGGCTCCTACAATGAGCAGTTCTTC
-,TRBV28,TRBD1,TRBJ2-5,CASSLEPRGQRETQYF,TGTGCCAGCAGTTTAGAGCCCAGGGGGCAACGAGAGACCCAGTACTTC
once,TRBV5-1,-,TRBJ2-1,CASSPGSAVREQFF,TGCGCCAGCAGCCCCGGGTCCGCAGTGCGGGAGCAGTTCTTC
-,TRBV7-8,TRBD1,TRBJ1-5,CASSPRDRGFNQPQHF,TGTGCCAGCAGCCCCCGTGACAGGGGGTTCAATCAGCCCCAGCATTTT
-,TRBV13,-,TRBJ1-1,CASSLEGWTEAFF,TGTGCCAGCAGCTTAGAGGGTTGGACTGAAGCTTTCTTT
-,TRBV30,TRBD1,TRBJ2-5,CAWSPGGMETQYF,TGTGCCTGGAGTCCAGGGGGCATGGAGACCCAGTACTTC
-,TRBV19,-,TRBJ1-5,CASSALQGTAYSNQPQHF,TGTGCCAGTAGTGCCCTACAGGGAACCGCTTATAGCAATCAGCCCCAGCATTTT